The T cell receptor beta chain under discussion was sequenced for a study of CD8+ T cells in alopecia areata. Extraction and reverse transcription of RNA yielded cDNA as the sequencing template. Assay used: immunoSEQ multiplex PCR; TCRdb lists only in-frame clones, some missing. The sample lists about 250,000 clones, less than 80% seen once, with more than 0.95% in the top ten. The CDR3 totals 16 residues. V was shortened by 7 bases and J by 4 bases, with 20 bases between the two germline ends. Per germline, CDR1 SGDLS and CDR2 YYNGEE. V and J are TRBV9 and TRBJ2-2; D is undetermined. The receptor's source is a human donor with alopecia areata. The material was CD4+ T cells sorted from blood, obtained at week 0. This CDR3 is CASCPSGSGPTGELFF. The CDR3 DNA follows: TGTGCCAGCTGTCCTTCAGGTTCAGGCCCCACCGGGGAGCTGTTTTTT.